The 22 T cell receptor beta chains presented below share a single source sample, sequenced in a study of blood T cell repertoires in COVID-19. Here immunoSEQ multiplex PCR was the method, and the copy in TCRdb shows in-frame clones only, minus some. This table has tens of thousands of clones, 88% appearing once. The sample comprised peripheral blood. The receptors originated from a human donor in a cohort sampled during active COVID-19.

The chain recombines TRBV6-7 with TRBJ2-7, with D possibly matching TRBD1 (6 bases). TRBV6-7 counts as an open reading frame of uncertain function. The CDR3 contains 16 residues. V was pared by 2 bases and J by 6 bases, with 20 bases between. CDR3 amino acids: CASSYGGRDMYSEQYF. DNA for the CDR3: TGTGCCAGCAGTTACGGGGGTAGGGACATGTACTCCGAGCAGTACTTC.

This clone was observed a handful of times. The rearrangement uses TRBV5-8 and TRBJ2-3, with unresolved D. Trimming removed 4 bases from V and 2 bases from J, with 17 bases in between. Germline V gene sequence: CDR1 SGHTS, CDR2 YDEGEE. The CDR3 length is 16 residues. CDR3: CASSLMAGGLTDTQYF. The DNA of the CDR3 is TGTGCCAGCAGCCTGATGGCTGGCGGCCTCACAGATACGCAGTATTTT.

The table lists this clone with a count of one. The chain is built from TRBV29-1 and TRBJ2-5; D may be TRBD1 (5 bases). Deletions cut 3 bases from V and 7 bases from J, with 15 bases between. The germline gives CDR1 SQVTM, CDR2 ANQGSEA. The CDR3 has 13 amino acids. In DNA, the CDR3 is TGCAGCGTTGACATGCAGGGTGGTTGGACCCAGTACTTC. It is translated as CSVDMQGGWTQYF.

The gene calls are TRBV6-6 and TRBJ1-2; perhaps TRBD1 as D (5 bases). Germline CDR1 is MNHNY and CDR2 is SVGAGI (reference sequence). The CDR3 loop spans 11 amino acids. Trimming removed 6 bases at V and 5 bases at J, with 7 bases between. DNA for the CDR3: TGTGCCAGCAGCCAGGGATATGGCTACACCTTC. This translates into CASSQGYGYTF.

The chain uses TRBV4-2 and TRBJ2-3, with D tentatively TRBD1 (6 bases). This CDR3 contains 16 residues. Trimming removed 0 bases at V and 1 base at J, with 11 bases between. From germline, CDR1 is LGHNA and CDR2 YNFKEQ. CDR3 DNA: TGTGCCAGCAGCCAAGAGTCAGGGGTCGGCACAGATACGCAGTATTTT. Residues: CASSQESGVGTDTQYF.

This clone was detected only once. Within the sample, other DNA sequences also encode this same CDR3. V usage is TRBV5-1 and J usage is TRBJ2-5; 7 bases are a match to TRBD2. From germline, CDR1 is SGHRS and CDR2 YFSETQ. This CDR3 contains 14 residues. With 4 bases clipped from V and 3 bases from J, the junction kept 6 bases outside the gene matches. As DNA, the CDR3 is TGCGCCAGCAGCCCGGGGGGAGGGAAAGAGACCCAGTACTTC. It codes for CASSPGGGKETQYF.

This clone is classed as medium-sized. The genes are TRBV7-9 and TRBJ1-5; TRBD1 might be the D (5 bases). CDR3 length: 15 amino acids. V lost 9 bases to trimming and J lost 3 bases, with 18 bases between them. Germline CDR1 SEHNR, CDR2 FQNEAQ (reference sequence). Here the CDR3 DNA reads TGTGCCAGAGTGGGGCAGGAGCTAATCAATCAGCCCCAGCATTTT. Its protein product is CARVGQELINQPQHF.

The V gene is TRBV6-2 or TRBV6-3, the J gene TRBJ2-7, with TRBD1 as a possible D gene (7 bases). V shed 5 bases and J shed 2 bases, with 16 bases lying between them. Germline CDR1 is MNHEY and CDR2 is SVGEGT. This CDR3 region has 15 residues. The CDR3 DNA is TGTGCCAGCAGTGGCAGGGGGGAGTTACCCTACGAGCAGTACTTC. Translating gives CASSGRGELPYEQYF.

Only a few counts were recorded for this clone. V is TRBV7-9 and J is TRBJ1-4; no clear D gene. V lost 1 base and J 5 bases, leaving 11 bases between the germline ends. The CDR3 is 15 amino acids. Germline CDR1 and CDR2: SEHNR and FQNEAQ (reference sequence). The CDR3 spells CASSLGGRQNEKLFF. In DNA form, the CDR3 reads TGTGCCAGCAGCTTAGGAGGGAGACAAAATGAAAAACTGTTTTTT.

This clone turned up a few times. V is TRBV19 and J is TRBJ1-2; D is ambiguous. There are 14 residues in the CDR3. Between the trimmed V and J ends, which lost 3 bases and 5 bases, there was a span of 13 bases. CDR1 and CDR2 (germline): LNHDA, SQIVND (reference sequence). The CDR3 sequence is CASSIEWRDYGYTF. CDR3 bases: TGTGCCAGTAGTATCGAGTGGAGGGATTATGGCTACACCTTC.

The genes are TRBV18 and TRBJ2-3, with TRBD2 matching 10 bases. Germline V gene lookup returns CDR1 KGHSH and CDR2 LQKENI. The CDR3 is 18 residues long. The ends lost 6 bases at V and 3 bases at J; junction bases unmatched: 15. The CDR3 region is CASSHRPSGSRFTDTQYF. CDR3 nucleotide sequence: TGTGCCAGCTCCCACCGTCCTAGCGGGAGTCGTTTTACAGATACGCAGTATTTT.

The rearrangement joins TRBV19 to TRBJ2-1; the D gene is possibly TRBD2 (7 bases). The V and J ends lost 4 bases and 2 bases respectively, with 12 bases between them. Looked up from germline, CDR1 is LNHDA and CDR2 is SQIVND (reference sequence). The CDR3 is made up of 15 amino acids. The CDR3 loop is CASSTGGRPYNEQFF. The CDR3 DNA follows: TGTGCCAGTAGTACCGGGGGGCGACCCTACAATGAGCAGTTCTTC.

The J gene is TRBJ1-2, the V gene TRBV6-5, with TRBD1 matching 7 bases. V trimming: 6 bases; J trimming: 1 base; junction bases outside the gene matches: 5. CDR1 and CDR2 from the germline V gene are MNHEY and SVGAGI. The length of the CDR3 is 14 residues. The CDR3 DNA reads TGTGCCAGCAGACAGGGGAGAGATAACTATGGCTACACCTTC. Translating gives CASRQGRDNYGYTF.

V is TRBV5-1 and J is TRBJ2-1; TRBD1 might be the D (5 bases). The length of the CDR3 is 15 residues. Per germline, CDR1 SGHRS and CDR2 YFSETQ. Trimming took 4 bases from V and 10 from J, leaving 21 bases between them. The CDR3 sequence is CASSPGGATTEEQFF. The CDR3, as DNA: TGCGCCAGCAGCCCCGGTGGGGCTACCACCGAGGAGCAGTTCTTC.

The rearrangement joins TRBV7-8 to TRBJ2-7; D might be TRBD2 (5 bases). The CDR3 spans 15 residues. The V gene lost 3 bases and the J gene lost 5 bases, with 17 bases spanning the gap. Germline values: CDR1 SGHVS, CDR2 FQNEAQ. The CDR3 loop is CASSFTGSLVDEQYF. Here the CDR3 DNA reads TGTGCCAGCAGCTTCACGGGGTCGTTGGTCGACGAGCAGTACTTC. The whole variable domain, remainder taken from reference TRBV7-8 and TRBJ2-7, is GAGVSQSPRYKVAKRGQDVALRCDPISGHVSLFWYQQALGQGPEFLTYFQNEAQLDKSGLPSDRFFAERPEGSVSTLKIQRTQQEDSAVYLCASSFTGSLVDEQYFGPGTRLTVT.

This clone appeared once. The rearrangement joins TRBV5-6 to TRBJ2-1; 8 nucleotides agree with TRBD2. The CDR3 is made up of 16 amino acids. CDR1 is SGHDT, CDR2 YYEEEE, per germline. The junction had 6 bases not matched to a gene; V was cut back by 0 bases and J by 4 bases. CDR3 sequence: CASSLGVAGRYNEQFF. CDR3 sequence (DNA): TGTGCCAGCAGCTTGGGAGTAGCGGGGAGGTACAATGAGCAGTTCTTC.

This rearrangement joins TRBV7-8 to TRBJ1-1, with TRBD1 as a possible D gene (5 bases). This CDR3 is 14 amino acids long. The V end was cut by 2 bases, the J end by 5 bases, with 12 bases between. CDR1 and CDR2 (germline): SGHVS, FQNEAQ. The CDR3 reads CASSLRGAGTEAFF. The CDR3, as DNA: TGTGCCAGCAGCTTAAGGGGCGCTGGGACTGAAGCTTTCTTT.

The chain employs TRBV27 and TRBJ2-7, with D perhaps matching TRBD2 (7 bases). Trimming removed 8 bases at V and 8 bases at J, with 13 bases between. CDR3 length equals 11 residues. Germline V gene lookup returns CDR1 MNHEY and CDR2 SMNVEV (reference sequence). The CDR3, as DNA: TGTGCCAGCGTCGTGGGGGGGCAGCAGTACTTC. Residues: CASVVGGQQYF.

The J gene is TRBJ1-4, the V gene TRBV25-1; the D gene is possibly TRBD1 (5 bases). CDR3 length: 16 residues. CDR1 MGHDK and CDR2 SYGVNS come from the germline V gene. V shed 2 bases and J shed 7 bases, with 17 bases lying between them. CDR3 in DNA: TGTGCCAGCAGTGAAACGGAGTTAAGTCAGGGTGAAAAACTGTTTTTT. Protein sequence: CASSETELSQGEKLFF.

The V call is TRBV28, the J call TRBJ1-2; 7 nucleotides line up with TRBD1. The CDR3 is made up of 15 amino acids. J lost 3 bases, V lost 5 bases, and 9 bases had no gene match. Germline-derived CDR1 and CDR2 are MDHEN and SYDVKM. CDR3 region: CASSPGTVRDYGYTF. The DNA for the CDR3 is TGTGCCAGCAGTCCCGGGACAGTTAGGGACTATGGCTACACCTTC.

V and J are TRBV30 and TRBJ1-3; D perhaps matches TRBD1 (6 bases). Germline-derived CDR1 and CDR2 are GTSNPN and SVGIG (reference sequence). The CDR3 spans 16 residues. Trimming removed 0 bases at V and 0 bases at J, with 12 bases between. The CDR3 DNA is TGTGCCTGGAGTGTGTCGGGAGGGGGCTCTGGAAACACCATATATTTT. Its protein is CAWSVSGGGSGNTIYF. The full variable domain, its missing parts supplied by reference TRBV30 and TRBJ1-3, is SQTIHQWPATLVQPVGSPLSLECTVEGTSNPNLYWYRQAAGRGLQLLFYSVGIGQISSEVPQNLSASRPQDRQFILSSKKLLLSDSGFYLCAWSVSGGGSGNTIYFGEGSWLTVV.

As DNA, the CDR3 is TGTGCCAGTAGTCCCAAGAGCGGGGGGTGGGATACGCAGTATTTT. Protein: CASSPKSGGWDTQYF. The chain uses TRBV19 and TRBJ2-3, with 9 bases matching TRBD2. In germline, CDR1 is LNHDA, CDR2 SQIVND (reference sequence). This CDR3 has 15 amino acids. V lost 5 bases and J lost 6; bases outside the gene matches: 9.